The 9 T cell receptor beta chains below all came from one sample that was sequenced in a study of graft-versus-host responses after intestinal transplantation. TCRdb's table, derived via immunoSEQ multiplex PCR, lists solely in-frame clones and lacks some. The sample holds about 63,000 clones, roughly nine tenths seen once. Tissue from the graft was processed to free its intraepithelial and lamina propria lymphocytes. The sample here was ileum tissue, taken around 350 days after transplant. All receptors derive from a human patient who received an intestinal transplant, so some T cells may come from the graft donor.

The CDR3 spells CASSFRGGSSGSYEQYF. CDR3 nucleotides: TGTGCCAGCAGCTTCCGGGGGGGGTCTAGCGGATCCTACGAGCAGTACTTC. This chain connects TRBV11-2 to TRBJ2-7; the match to TRBD2 covers 8 bases. CDR3 length: 17 amino acids. CDR1 and CDR2 from the germline V gene are SGHAT and FQNNGV. Trimming took 3 bases from V and 1 from J; bases not matched to a gene: 11.

The chain couples TRBV6-5 to TRBJ2-2, with D perhaps matching TRBD2 (6 bases). The V gene lost 7 bases and the J gene lost 5 bases, with 8 bases spanning the gap. Germline V gene lookup returns CDR1 MNHEY and CDR2 SVGAGI. CDR3 length: 12 residues. The CDR3 reads CASTGVTGELFF. The CDR3 nucleotides read TGTGCCAGCACGGGGGTGACCGGGGAGCTGTTTTTT.

V and J are TRBV7-9 and TRBJ2-7, with D possibly called TRBD1 or TRBD2 (6 bases each). Per germline, CDR1 SEHNR and CDR2 FQNEAQ (reference sequence). Trimming left V 6 bases short and J 3 bases short, with 9 bases between. The CDR3 extends over 12 amino acids. DNA for the CDR3: TGTGCCAGCAGGGAGGGGGGCTACGAGCAGTACTTC. Translated: CASREGGYEQYF.

The chain has TRBV27 and TRBJ2-3, with D unclear. Germline CDR1 and CDR2: MNHEY and SMNVEV (reference sequence). The CDR3 runs to 12 residues. The ends were cut back, 3 bases at V and 4 bases at J, with 5 bases in the middle. CDR3 in DNA: TGTGCCAGCAGTTTCGGGCCAGATACGCAGTATTTT. This gives the protein CASSFGPDTQYF.

Written as DNA, the CDR3 is TGTGCCAGCAGTCGGGACTCCGCGGGGGAGCTGTTTTTT. The encoded protein is CASSRDSAGELFF. This sequence joins TRBV6-4 and TRBJ2-2; a weak D match, TRBD2 (6 bases). Germline loops: CDR1 MRHNA, CDR2 SNTAGT. The CDR3 has 13 amino acids. Trimming stripped 5 bases from V and 8 bases from J, with 12 bases between.

The chain employs TRBV7-3 and TRBJ1-1; D not certain. The length of the CDR3 is 15 residues. V lost 1 base to trimming and J lost 0 bases, with 9 bases between them. Germline loops: CDR1 SGHTA, CDR2 FQGTGA. CDR3 protein: CASSLRAIMNTEAFF. DNA of the CDR3: TGTGCCAGCAGCTTAAGGGCCATTATGAACACTGAAGCTTTCTTT.

The rearrangement joins TRBV27 to TRBJ2-3; 7 bases fit TRBD2. Germline V gene data show CDR1 as MNHEY and CDR2 as SMNVEV (reference sequence). V gave up 7 bases and J gave up 1 base; unmatched junction bases: 2. This CDR3 has 13 residues. CDR3 in DNA: TGTGCCAGCACTAGCGGAGGCACAGATACGCAGTATTTT. Translation gives CASTSGGTDTQYF.

The chain recombines TRBV5-6 with TRBJ1-5; the D is unclear. V was pared by 0 bases and J by 0 bases, with 10 bases between. This CDR3 has 16 amino acids. Per the germline V gene, CDR1 is SGHDT and CDR2 is YYEEEE. The DNA of the CDR3 is TGTGCCAGCAGCTTGGGCGGCATAAATAGCAATCAGCCCCAGCATTTT. It translates to CASSLGGINSNQPQHF. The variable domain in full, completed from reference TRBV5-6 and TRBJ1-5, reads DAGVTQSPTHLIKTRGQQVTLRCSPKSGHDTVSWYQQALGQGPQFIFQYYEEEERQRGNFPDRFSGHQFPNYSSELNVNALLLGDSALYLCASSLGGINSNQPQHFGDGTRLSIL.

This clone was found a few times. This chain connects TRBV7-9 to TRBJ1-1, with a weak D call TRBD1 (6 bases). There are 13 residues in the CDR3. Per the germline V gene, CDR1 is SEHNR and CDR2 is FQNEAQ (reference sequence). Trimming took 5 bases from V and 8 from J, leaving 15 bases between them. CDR3 region: CASSLQGSVEAFF. CDR3 in DNA: TGTGCCAGCAGCCTCCAGGGGTCCGTAGAAGCTTTCTTT.